This entry is about one TCR beta chain. What it binds is unknown. V shed 2 bases, J shed 6 bases, and the junction held 11 bases outside the gene matches. Germline loops: CDR1 KGHSH, CDR2 LQKENI. The CDR3 covers 18 residues. This sample is part of a study of Ad26.COV2.S vaccination and SARS-CoV-2 variants. On the study more broadly: Dosing was one shot or two shots 56 days apart.

Profiled with immunoSEQ multiplex PCR; TCRdb holds only in-frame clones, not every one. The sample includes 350,000 to 500,000 clones, around 87% seen only once; the top ten take around 3.6%. Treatment defined: some 20 received Ad26.COV2.S at low or high dose, single or two shots; five or six received placebo; per-sample allocation not given. Day 63 following the first vaccine or placebo injection was when the samples were taken. Wuhan-strain spike was delivered by a replication-incompetent Ad26 vector. Study-wide results and limits: Researchers cautioned that TCR breadth and depth analyses may have underestimated total T cell responses. Reports say spike-specific CD8+ and CD4+ T cell responses covered substantial breadth after vaccination.

The receptor was derived from a person aged 18-60 years who received the Ad26.COV2.S COVID-19 vaccine or a placebo. The rearrangement uses TRBV18 and TRBJ2-2; 11 bases agree with TRBD1. Here the sequenced sample was peripheral blood, taken in a trial of Ad26.COV2.S vaccine versus placebo. CDR3 sequence: CASSPEKAGTGGPGELFF. The CDR3 nucleotides read TGTGCCAGCTCACCAGAAAAGGCCGGGACAGGGGGTCCCGGGGAGCTGTTTTTT.